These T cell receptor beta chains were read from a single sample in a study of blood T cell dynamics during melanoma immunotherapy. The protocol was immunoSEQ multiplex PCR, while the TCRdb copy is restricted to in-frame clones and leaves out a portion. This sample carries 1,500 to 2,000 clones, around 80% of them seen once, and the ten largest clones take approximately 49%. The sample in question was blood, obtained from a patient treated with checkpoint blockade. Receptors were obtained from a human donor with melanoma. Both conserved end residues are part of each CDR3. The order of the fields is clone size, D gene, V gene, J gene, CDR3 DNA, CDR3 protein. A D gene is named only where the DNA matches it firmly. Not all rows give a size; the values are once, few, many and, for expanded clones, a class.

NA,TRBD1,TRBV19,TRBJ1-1,TGTGCCAGTACCGCCTTAGGGACAGGGGTGACTGAAGCTTTCTTT,CASTALGTGVTEAFF
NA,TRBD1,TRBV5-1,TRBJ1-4,TGCGCCAGCCGGGACAGCGAGATTAATGAAAAACTGTTTTTT,CASRDSEINEKLFF
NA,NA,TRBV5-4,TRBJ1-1,TGTGCCAGCAGCTTAGAGACGAACACTGAAGCTTTCTTT,CASSLETNTEAFF
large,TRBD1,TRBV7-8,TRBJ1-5,TGTGCCAGCAGCTTAGAGGGACAGCGCAATCAGCCCCAGCATTTT,CASSLEGQRNQPQHF
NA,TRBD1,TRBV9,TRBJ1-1,TGTGCCAGCAGCGCCCGTGTTACAGGGGTGAACACTGAAGCTTTCTTT,CASSARVTGVNTEAFF
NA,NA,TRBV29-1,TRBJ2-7,TGCAGCGTCTGGACCCCCGCCTACGAGCAGTACTTC,CSVWTPAYEQYF
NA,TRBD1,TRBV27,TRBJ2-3,TGTGCCAGCAGTTCCCGGACAGACAGGGCTGGTACAGATACGCAGTATTTT,CASSSRTDRAGTDTQYF
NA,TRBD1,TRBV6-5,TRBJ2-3,TGTGCCAGCAGTCCGGGACAGGCTATTCCCGATACGCAGTATTTT,CASSPGQAIPDTQYF
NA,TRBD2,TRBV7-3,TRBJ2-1,TGTGCCAGCAGCTTAAGCGGCAGCGGGGGGGGCCCCTACAATGAGCAGTTCTTC,CASSLSGSGGGPYNEQFF
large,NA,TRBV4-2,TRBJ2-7,TGTGCCAGCAGCCAAGATCAGGAGGGAATCGACGAGCAGTACTTC,CASSQDQEGIDEQYF
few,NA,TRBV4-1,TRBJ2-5,TGCGCCAGCAGCCAAGAAGTAGGTCGGGGGCAAGAGACCCAGTACTTC,CASSQEVGRGQETQYF
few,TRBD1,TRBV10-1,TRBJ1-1,TGCGCCAGCAGCAGGGACAGGGTCACTGAAGCTTTCTTT,CASSRDRVTEAFF
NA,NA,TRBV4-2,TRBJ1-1,TGTGCCAGCAGCCAAGAGGTGAGGGGGGGAACTGAAGCTTTCTTT,CASSQEVRGGTEAFF
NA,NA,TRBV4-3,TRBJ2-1,TGCGCCAGCAGCCAAGAATTGTCGAATGAGCAGTTCTTC,CASSQELSNEQFF
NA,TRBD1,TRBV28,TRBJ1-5,TGTGCCAGCAGCCTCGGACAGGGGGGTCAGCCCCAGCATTTT,CASSLGQGGQPQHF
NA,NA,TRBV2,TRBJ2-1,TGTGCCAGCAATAACGAGTACAATGAGCAGTTCTTC,CASNNEYNEQFF
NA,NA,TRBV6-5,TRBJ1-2,TGTGCCAGCAGTTACTCTAGGCAGGGCTTCTATGGCTACACCTTC,CASSYSRQGFYGYTF
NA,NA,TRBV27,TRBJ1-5,TGTGGGCAATGTTGCTGCTCGGGGAACCCCTCCATGAGCAATCAGCCCCAGCATTTT,CGQCCCSGNPSMSNQPQHF
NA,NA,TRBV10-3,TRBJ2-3,TGTGCCATCAGTGAGAGGGCAGGGATTATGCAGTATTTT,CAISERAGIMQYF
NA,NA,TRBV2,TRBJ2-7,TGTGCCAGCAGTGCACAGCGCTACGAGCAGTACTTC,CASSAQRYEQYF
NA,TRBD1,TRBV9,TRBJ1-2,TGTGCCAGCAGCCCCACCCAGGGGGTCTATGGCTACACCTTC,CASSPTQGVYGYTF
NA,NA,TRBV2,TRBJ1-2,TGTGCCAGCAGTGAGGATAGGGGCGCTGGCTACACCTTC,CASSEDRGAGYTF